This T cell receptor (beta chain) was retrieved from a study of blood T cell repertoires in COVID-19. At the level of the study: Acute and convalescent COVID-19 specimens originated in the United States, Italy and Spain. T cells, B-cell-depleted T cells, or PBMCs supplied cDNA or gDNA.

Looked up from germline, CDR1 is MGHDK and CDR2 is SYGVNS. The CDR3 extends over 16 amino acids. J was trimmed by 1 base and V by 2 bases; bases with no gene match: 5. As processed by the authors: Reference gene primer amplification yielded estimated nucleated cell counts. This table comes from immunoSEQ multiplex PCR, and its TCRdb copy is limited to in-frame clones, with some not included. That table supplies the V and J calls and clone size; D and trimming were determined from the DNA. The table lists just over 300,000 clones, roughly 87% of them singletons. Sequences were obtained from peripheral blood. The origin of this receptor is a man aged 18 to 29 with active or convalescent COVID-19. The rearrangement uses TRBV25-1 and TRBJ1-1; 9 nucleotides match TRBD1. This CDR3 is CASSERPTGGNTEAFF. The CDR3 DNA reads as TGTGCCAGCAGTGAAAGGCCGACAGGGGGGAACACTGAAGCTTTCTTT.